This T cell receptor (beta chain) was recorded in a study of T-cell memory formation after mild COVID-19. Overall study: Clustering of TCRs was largely donor specific.

This clonotype appeared many times. The CDR3 covers 14 residues. V dropped 2 bases and J dropped 0 bases, with 5 bases sitting between them. Germline V gene lookup returns CDR1 MNHNS and CDR2 SASEGT. MiXCR, applied by TCRdb to the 5' RACE reads, yields one record per CDR3 protein. This sample has roughly 480,000 distinct CDR3 sequences, with approximately 23% found just once. The receptor was isolated from an adult woman who had mild COVID-19 (a few samples of this study predate the infection). Cell type and time point are not known. V gene TRBV6-1 combines with J gene TRBJ1-5; D is undetermined. The sequenced material came from PBMCs or a T cell subset sorted from them (not recorded which). CDR3: CASSELDSNQPQHF. The CDR3 DNA sequence: TGTGCCAGCAGTGAATTAGATAGCAATCAGCCCCAGCATTTT.